This TCR beta chain was recovered during a study of T-cell memory formation after mild COVID-19. Study overall: The two donors had largely donor-specific TCR clusters. Study results and caveats: Contracting CD4+ clones sat mainly in CM and EM; CD8+ in EMRA. While clones contracting from day 15 to 85 were balanced between CD4 and CD8, later expanders leaned CD4+.

Sample barcodes and UMIs were carried by the TCR alpha and TCR beta cDNA libraries that 5'RACE generated with constant-segment primers. TCRdb re-called the 5' RACE reads with MiXCR, one entry per CDR3 protein. The sample records around 110,000 distinct CDR3 sequences, more than 15% being singletons. This CDR3 region has 16 residues. Germline-derived CDR1 and CDR2 are SGDLS and YYNGEE. Unmatched junction bases numbered 5, after V lost 4 bases and J lost 1 base. As regards this clonotype: Its antigen is still unknown.

The source material was PBMCs or a T cell subset sorted from them (not recorded which). The sequence was obtained from an adult woman who had mild COVID-19 (a few samples of this study predate the infection). Cell type and time point are not known. V is TRBV9 and J is TRBJ2-6, with TRBD2 matching 7 bases. The CDR3 region has the DNA TGTGCCAGCAGCCCGATGCGGGAGTCTGGGGCCAACGTCCTGACTTTC. It encodes CASSPMRESGANVLTF.